Here is one T cell receptor beta chain with its context. The entry originates in a study of blood T cell repertoires in COVID-19. As for the study in general: PBMCs, B-cell-depleted T cells, or T cells were the source of the cDNA or gDNA that made up the material.

Germline lookup yields CDR1 MGHRA and CDR2 YSYEKL. This CDR3 region has 15 residues. V gave up 1 base and J gave up 6 bases, with 10 bases separating them. In the original analysis: Scientists estimated how many nucleated cells there were by amplifying reference gene primers. TCRdb keeps only in-frame clones here, not all; method: immunoSEQ multiplex PCR. The V and J calls and clone size were taken over from that table, and D and trimming were inferred from the DNA. The sample holds about 81,000 clones; over 65% are singletons and the top ten take approximately 14%. The V call is TRBV4-1, the J call TRBJ1-6, with TRBD1 as a possible D gene (6 bases). The source is a woman in her 70s with acute or convalescent COVID-19. Sequenced input: peripheral blood. The CDR3 spells CASSQGQVSNSPLHF. The CDR3 DNA sequence: TGCGCCAGCAGCCAAGGACAGGTTTCTAATTCACCCCTCCACTTT.